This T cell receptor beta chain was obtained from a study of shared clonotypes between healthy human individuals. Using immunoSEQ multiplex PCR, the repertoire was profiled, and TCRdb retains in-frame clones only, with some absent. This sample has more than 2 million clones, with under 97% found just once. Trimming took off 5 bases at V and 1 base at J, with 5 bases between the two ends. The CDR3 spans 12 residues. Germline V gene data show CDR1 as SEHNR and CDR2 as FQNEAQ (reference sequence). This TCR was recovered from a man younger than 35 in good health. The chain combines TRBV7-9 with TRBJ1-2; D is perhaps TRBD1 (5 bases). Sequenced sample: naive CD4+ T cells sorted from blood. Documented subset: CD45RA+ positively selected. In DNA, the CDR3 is TGTGCCAGCAGCCAGGGTAACTATGGCTACACCTTC. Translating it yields CASSQGNYGYTF.